The 18 T cell receptor beta chains below all came from one sample that was sequenced in a study of blood T cells in healthy people across ages. With a J-beta primer mix and a sample-barcoded 5' primer, a second PCR ran about 6 to 11 cycles. Using its own MiXCR run on the 5' RACE reads, TCRdb lists one record per CDR3 protein. Among over 700,000 distinct CDR3 sequences listed, around 25% were seen once. These data also formed part of another study, on T cells of mothers and their children.

The sequencing input was blood. The receptors come from a boy aged 5-17 years in good health.

This clonotype was recorded a few times. The J gene is TRBJ2-5, the V gene TRBV20-1; either TRBD1 or TRBD2 may supply D (6 bases each). The CDR3 is 13 amino acids. Trimming took 6 bases from V and 2 from J, leaving 13 bases between them. The germline gives CDR1 DFQATT, CDR2 SNEGSKA (reference sequence). Written as DNA, the CDR3 is TGCAGTGCCCTGGGGGGCTTTCAAGAGACCCAGTACTTC. The encoded protein is CSALGGFQETQYF.

At least ten counts were recorded for this clonotype. The chain couples TRBV3-1 to TRBJ2-5, with no clear D. The CDR3 has 12 amino acids. V was clipped by 2 bases and J by 5 bases, with 6 bases between them. The germline CDR1 and CDR2 sequences are LGHDT and YNNKEL (reference sequence). CDR3 sequence: CASSQSRETQYF. CDR3 DNA: TGTGCCAGCAGCCAATCCCGGGAGACCCAGTACTTC.

The sample holds a few counts of this clonotype. The rearrangement joins TRBV6-2 or TRBV6-3 to TRBJ1-5, with 8 bases aligning to TRBD1. The germline V gene encodes CDR1 MNHEY and CDR2 SVGEGT. Trimming at V came to 2 bases and at J to 7 bases, leaving 4 bases not matched to a gene. This CDR3 is 14 amino acids long. The CDR3 nucleotides read TGTGCCAGCAGTTACGGGGACAGGAAGCAGCCCCAGCATTTT. The encoded protein is CASSYGDRKQPQHF.

This sequence joins TRBV4-1 and TRBJ2-1; D might be TRBD1 (6 bases). Between the trimmed V and J ends, which lost 5 bases and 8 bases, there was a span of 10 bases. The CDR3 extends over 12 amino acids. Germline V gene lookup returns CDR1 MGHRA and CDR2 YSYEKL. The CDR3 loop reads CASSSQGDEQFF. CDR3 sequence (DNA): TGCGCCAGCAGCTCACAGGGAGATGAGCAGTTCTTC.

The V call is TRBV29-1, the J call TRBJ2-1; 9 positions agree with TRBD2. The germline V gene encodes CDR1 SQVTM and CDR2 ANQGSEA. The CDR3 consists of 13 residues. Unmatched junction bases numbered 3, after V lost 7 bases and J lost 2 bases. The CDR3 loop reads CSAGGRAYNEQFF. The CDR3 DNA is TGCAGCGCCGGCGGGAGGGCCTACAATGAGCAGTTCTTC.

The chain employs TRBV3-1 and TRBJ2-7; 8 bases are shared with TRBD2. The junction had 9 bases not matched to a gene; V was cut back by 4 bases and J by 7 bases. The CDR3 extends over 14 amino acids. Per the germline V gene, CDR1 is LGHDT and CDR2 is YNNKEL (reference sequence). CDR3 sequence reads: CASSPTGLAGEQYF. CDR3 DNA sequence: TGTGCCAGCAGCCCAACTGGCCTAGCGGGTGAGCAGTACTTC.

A note on this clonotype: At one end the junction does not follow the germline gene, possibly because of a read error. J is TRBJ2-7 and V is TRBV6-5, with a possible D match to TRBD2 (6 bases). The CDR3 runs to 13 residues. From germline, CDR1 is MNHEY and CDR2 SVGAGI. DNA for the CDR3: TGTGCCAGCGGTTACCAAGCGGGCTACGAGCAGTACTTC. Translated, it gives CASGYQAGYEQYF.

The genes are TRBV2 and TRBJ2-1; D is perhaps TRBD2 (5 bases). Germline V gene sequence: CDR1 SNHLY, CDR2 FYNNEI. The CDR3 has 15 residues. V was clipped by 6 bases and J by 0 bases, with 12 bases between them. The CDR3 DNA reads TGTGCCAGCAGCCCCGGGAACAGCTCCTACAATGAGCAGTTCTTC. Protein: CASSPGNSSYNEQFF.

The DNA of the CDR3 is TGTGCCAGCAGCTTGAGAGACGGCTATGGCTACACCTTC. Protein product: CASSLRDGYGYTF. This chain joins TRBV7-2 and TRBJ1-2; D gene uncertain. V lost 3 bases to trimming and J lost 4 bases, with 9 bases between them. There are 13 residues in the CDR3. Germline-derived CDR1 and CDR2 are SGHTA and FQGNSA. The full variable domain, rest sourced from reference TRBV7-2 and TRBJ1-2, is GAGVSQSPSNKVTEKGKDVELRCDPISGHTALYWYRQSLGQGLEFLIYFQGNSAPDKSGLPSDRFSAERTGGSVSTLTIQRTQQEDSAVYLCASSLRDGYGYTFGSGTRLTVV.

This clonotype was seen once. This rearrangement joins TRBV7-9 to TRBJ2-3, with D perhaps matching TRBD2 (6 bases). The CDR3 has 14 amino acids. V gave up 10 bases and J gave up 0 bases, with 14 bases separating them. Germline-derived CDR1 and CDR2 are SEHNR and FQNEAQ (reference sequence). The CDR3, as DNA: TGTGCCACACGGACGGGGACTAGCACAGATACGCAGTATTTT. Its translation is CATRTGTSTDTQYF.

In the case of this clonotype: Sequence at one end of the junction differs from germline and may be a read error. This chain connects TRBV7-9 to TRBJ1-4; 7 bases are a match to TRBD1. This CDR3 is 15 amino acids long. Germline V gene lookup returns CDR1 SEHNR and CDR2 FQNEAQ (reference sequence). The CDR3 bases are TGTGCCAGCAGCTCGACAGGGCCCGGGAGTGAAGAACTGTTTTTT. Its translation is CASSSTGPGSEELFF.

This clonotype appeared a few times. The V gene is TRBV20-1, the J gene TRBJ1-1; no definite D call. Trimming shortened V by 0 bases and J by 4 bases, and 12 bases separated the two germline ends. CDR3 size: 14 residues. Germline CDR1 and CDR2: DFQATT and SNEGSKA (reference sequence). CDR3 coding DNA: TGCAGTGCTAGAGAACCCGGGCGAGGCACTGAAGCTTTCTTT. Translated: CSAREPGRGTEAFF.

This clonotype has a count of ten or more. V and J are TRBV7-6 and TRBJ1-6; D not certain. CDR1 and CDR2 (germline): SGHVS, FNYEAQ. This CDR3 contains 13 residues. V gave up 1 base and J gave up 9 bases, with 7 bases separating them. CDR3 protein: CASSLDLSSPLHF. In nucleotides, the CDR3 is TGTGCCAGCAGCTTAGATTTGAGTTCACCCCTCCACTTT.

The table lists this clonotype with a few counts. CDR3 protein: CASSHLAGEKADTQYF. DNA for the CDR3: TGTGCCAGCAGCCACCTAGCGGGAGAGAAGGCAGATACGCAGTATTTT. The chain links TRBV11-2 to TRBJ2-3, with TRBD2 identical over 10 bases. Germline V gene data show CDR1 as SGHAT and CDR2 as FQNNGV. The J segment lost 4 bases and the V segment lost 5 bases, leaving 9 bases of the junction unmatched. The CDR3 is 16 residues long.

This clonotype has more than one count but fewer than ten. CDR3 amino acids: CASSRVSINLGRTGELFF. The CDR3 DNA is TGTGCCAGCAGTCGCGTCTCTATCAACCTGGGTCGGACCGGGGAGCTGTTTTTT. This chain links TRBV27 with TRBJ2-2; D remains ambiguous. V lost 5 bases to trimming and J lost 5 bases, with 24 bases between them. Germline V lookup: CDR1 MNHEY, CDR2 SMNVEV (reference sequence). The CDR3 has 18 amino acids.

This clonotype turned up a few times. The chain couples TRBV6-2 or TRBV6-3 to TRBJ2-7, with D possibly TRBD1 on 5 matching bases. The CDR3 extends over 15 amino acids. V was cut by 6 bases and J by 3 bases, with 18 bases left in between. The germline gives CDR1 MNHEY, CDR2 SVGEGT. For the CDR3, the DNA is TGTGCCAGCAGATTCTCAGGGCGGAACCTCTACGAGCAGTACTTC. Amino acid sequence: CASRFSGRNLYEQYF.

This chain links TRBV5-1 with TRBJ2-5; 8 bases match TRBD2. CDR1 SGHRS and CDR2 YFSETQ come from the germline V gene. The CDR3 spans 17 residues. The V segment lost 4 bases and the J segment 0 bases; nucleotides outside the gene matches: 11. CDR3 in amino acids: CASSPSLGGGNQETQYF. As DNA, the CDR3 is TGCGCCAGCAGCCCCAGCCTCGGCGGGGGGAACCAAGAGACCCAGTACTTC.

V is TRBV6-2 or TRBV6-3 and J is TRBJ2-1, with D possibly being TRBD2 (5 bases). Deletions cut 6 bases from V and 7 bases from J, with 10 bases between. CDR1 and CDR2 from the germline V gene are MNHEY and SVGEGT. This CDR3 comprises 12 residues. The CDR3 region has the DNA TGTGCCAGCAGCAGAGGCGGGAATGAGCAGTTCTTC. Translating it yields CASSRGGNEQFF.